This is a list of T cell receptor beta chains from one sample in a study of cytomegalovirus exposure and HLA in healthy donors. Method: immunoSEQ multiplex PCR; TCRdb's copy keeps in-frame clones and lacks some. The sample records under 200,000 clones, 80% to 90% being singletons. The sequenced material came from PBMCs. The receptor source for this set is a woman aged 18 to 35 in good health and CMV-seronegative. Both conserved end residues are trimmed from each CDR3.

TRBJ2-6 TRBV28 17 ASSRTGGYTYSGANVLT
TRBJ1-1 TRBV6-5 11 ASSYSGEGEAF
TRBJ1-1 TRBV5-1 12 ASSLVEFNTEAF
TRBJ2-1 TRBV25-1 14 ASSDHLSGGAGEQF
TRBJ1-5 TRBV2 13 ASSYGQGGNQPQH
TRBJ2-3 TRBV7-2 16 ASSLTPFSGRAGDTQY
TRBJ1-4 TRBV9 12 ASSVAGAGEKLF
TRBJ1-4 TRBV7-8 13 ASSPRTGAGEKLF
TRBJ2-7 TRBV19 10 ASSSSLYEQY
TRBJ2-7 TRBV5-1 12 ASSLSQGPYEQY
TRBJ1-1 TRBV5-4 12 ASSSQGAGTEAF
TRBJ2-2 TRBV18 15 ASSPVLQGADTGELF
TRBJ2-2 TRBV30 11 AWQTTPGGELF
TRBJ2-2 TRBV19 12 ASLIQGDTGELF
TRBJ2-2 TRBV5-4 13 ASSSGTSPTGELF
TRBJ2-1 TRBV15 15 ATSRDLAGGAYNEQF
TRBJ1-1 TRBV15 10 ATSRDRAEAF
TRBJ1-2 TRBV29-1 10 SVGGGGYGYT
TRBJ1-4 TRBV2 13 ASSEFGALNEKLF
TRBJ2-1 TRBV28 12 ATWGEGSYNEQF
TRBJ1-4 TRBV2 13 ASSGIQGVYEKLF
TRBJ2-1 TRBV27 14 ASSLTARGRDNEQF
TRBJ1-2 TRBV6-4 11 ASSDYGGNGYT
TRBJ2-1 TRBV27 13 ASRSAGNTRGEQF
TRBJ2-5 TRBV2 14 ASSVLGGGYSETQY
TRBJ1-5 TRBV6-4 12 ASSLYRGNQPQH
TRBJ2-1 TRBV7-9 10 ASSPTSNEQF
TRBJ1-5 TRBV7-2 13 ASSLVEGTHQPQH
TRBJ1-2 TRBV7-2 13 ASSSAGTPGYGYT
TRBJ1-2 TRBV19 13 ASSIDGWGNYGYT
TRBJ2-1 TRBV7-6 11 ASSRDSYNEQF
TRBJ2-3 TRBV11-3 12 ASSDGRSTDTQY
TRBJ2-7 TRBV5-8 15 ASSMLIGGFGSYEQY
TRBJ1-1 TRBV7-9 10 ASSFVGGGAF
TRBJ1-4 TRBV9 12 ASSVGGRDEKLF
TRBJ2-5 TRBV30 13 AFDYSGGAQETQY
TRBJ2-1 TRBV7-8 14 ASSLGRFDRYNEQF
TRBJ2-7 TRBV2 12 ASRAGTGGYEQY
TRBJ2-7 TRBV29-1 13 SVHVTGQENYEQY
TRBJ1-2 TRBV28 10 AHNKPSGGYT
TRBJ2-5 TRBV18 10 ASSTRGETQY
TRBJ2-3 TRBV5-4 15 ASSSGGWRGTTDTQY
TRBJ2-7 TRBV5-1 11 ASSLGSKYEQY
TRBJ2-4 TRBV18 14 ASSPSDSPTWNIQY
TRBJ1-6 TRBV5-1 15 ASSLRQGASYNSPLH
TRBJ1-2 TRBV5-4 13 ASSSGQGYPYGYT
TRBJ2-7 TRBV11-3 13 ASSLGSLKTYEQY
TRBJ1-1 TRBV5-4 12 ASSLGGGLTEAF
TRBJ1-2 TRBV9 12 ASSVWTDNYGYT
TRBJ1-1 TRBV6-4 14 ASSPRPGQGSTEAF
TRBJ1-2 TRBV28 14 ASSSPGTERIYGYT
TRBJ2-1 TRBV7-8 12 ASSLAGVLNEQF
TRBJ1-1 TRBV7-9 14 ASSFDRGGVVTEAF
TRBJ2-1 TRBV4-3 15 ASSQDLISGSYNEQF
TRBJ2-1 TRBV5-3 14 ARSPNTSGRPLEQF